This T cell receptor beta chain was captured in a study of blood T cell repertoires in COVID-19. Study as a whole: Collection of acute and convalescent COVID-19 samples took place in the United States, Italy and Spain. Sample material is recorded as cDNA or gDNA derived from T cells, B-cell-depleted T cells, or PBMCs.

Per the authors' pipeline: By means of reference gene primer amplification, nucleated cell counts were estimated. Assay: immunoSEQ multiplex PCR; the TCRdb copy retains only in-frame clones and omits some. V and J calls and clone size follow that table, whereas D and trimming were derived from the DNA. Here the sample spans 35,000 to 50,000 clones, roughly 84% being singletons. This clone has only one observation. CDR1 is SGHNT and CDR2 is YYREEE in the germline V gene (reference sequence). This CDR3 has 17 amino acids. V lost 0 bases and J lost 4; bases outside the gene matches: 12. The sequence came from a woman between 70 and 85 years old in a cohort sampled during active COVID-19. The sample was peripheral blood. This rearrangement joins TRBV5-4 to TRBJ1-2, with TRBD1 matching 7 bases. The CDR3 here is CASSLGGGGGGFYGYTF. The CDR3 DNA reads TGTGCCAGCAGCTTGGGAGGGGGCGGAGGGGGATTCTATGGCTACACCTTC.